Each of the 10 T cell receptor beta chains below was sequenced from the same sample in a study of blood T cells in healthy people across ages. Through a sample-barcoded 5' primer and a J-beta primer mix, a second PCR was run for about 6 to 12 cycles. TCRdb re-derived calls from the 5' RACE reads in MiXCR, one entry per CDR3 protein. The sample carries 950,000 to 1,200,000 distinct CDR3 sequences, more than 30% recorded once. Material for sequencing was blood. These receptors all come from a man aged 18 to 30 in good health.

This clonotype was observed a handful of times. This chain connects TRBV20-1 to TRBJ1-4; possibly TRBD1 for D (6 bases). The CDR3 consists of 15 residues. CDR1 and CDR2 from the germline V gene are DFQATT and SNEGSKA (reference sequence). V lost 1 base to trimming and J lost 7 bases, with 16 bases between them. The CDR3 coding sequence is TGCAGTGCTAGAGTACGTGGGGGGCCGGTTGAAAAACTGTTTTTT. This gives the protein CSARVRGGPVEKLFF.

The sample holds many counts of this clonotype. The genes are TRBV12-3 or TRBV12-4 and TRBJ1-2, with D uncertain. Trimming took off 6 bases at V and 4 bases at J, with 12 bases between the two ends. The CDR3 covers 13 residues. DNA of the CDR3: TGTGCCAGCAGCCCCCAGTTTGCCTATGGCTACACCTTC. As protein: CASSPQFAYGYTF.

The CDR3 coding sequence is TGCGCCAGCAGCCATATACAGGACTCGGAGACCCAGTACTTC. This encodes CASSHIQDSETQYF. The chain has TRBV4-1 and TRBJ2-5, with D possibly being TRBD1 or TRBD2 (5 bases each). CDR1 and CDR2 from the germline V gene are MGHRA and YSYEKL. The CDR3 has 14 residues. Trimming shortened V by 3 bases and J by 5 bases, and 13 bases separated the two germline ends.

This clonotype was recorded many times. This rearrangement joins TRBV27 to TRBJ2-7, with unresolved D. Trimming shortened V by 5 bases and J by 4 bases, and 9 bases separated the two germline ends. This CDR3 has 12 residues. The germline V gene has CDR1 MNHEY and CDR2 SMNVEV (reference sequence). CDR3 in DNA: TGTGCCAGCAGTAAACCAGGTTACGAGCAGTACTTC. Amino acids: CASSKPGYEQYF.

The chain is built from TRBV20-1 and TRBJ1-5; D gene ambiguous. The germline V gene has CDR1 DFQATT and CDR2 SNEGSKA (reference sequence). Trimming removed 2 bases from V and 4 bases from J, with 6 bases in between. The CDR3 contains 12 residues. CDR3 region: CSARIGNQPQHF. For the CDR3, the DNA is TGCAGTGCTAGAATCGGGAATCAGCCCCAGCATTTT.

This clonotype was counted a few times. The chain has TRBV29-1 and TRBJ1-4; unclear D gene. The CDR3 covers 15 residues. Germline V CDR1 and CDR2: SQVTM, ANQGSEA. Trimming shortened V by 0 bases and J by 8 bases, and 16 bases separated the two germline ends. CDR3 in DNA: TGCAGCGTTGAAGATCTTTCAACGGAGAACGAAAAACTGTTTTTT. This translates into CSVEDLSTENEKLFF.

This chain joins TRBV4-1 and TRBJ2-4; D perhaps matches TRBD1 (5 bases). Germline CDR1 is MGHRA and CDR2 is YSYEKL. Deletions cut 1 base from V and 13 bases from J, with 26 bases between. The CDR3 covers 17 residues. The CDR3 sequence: CASSQVGVGAAYNEQYF. In DNA form, the CDR3 reads TGCGCCAGCAGCCAAGTTGGTGTAGGGGCGGCCTACAATGAGCAGTACTTC.

The rearrangement links TRBV7-2 to TRBJ1-1; TRBD1 might be the D (6 bases). CDR3 size: 12 residues. Trimming took off 5 bases at V and 8 bases at J, with 12 bases between the two ends. CDR1 SGHTA and CDR2 FQGNSA come from the germline V gene. The CDR3 reads CTSSGDIREAFF. In DNA form, the CDR3 reads TGTACCAGCAGCGGGGACATTCGAGAAGCTTTCTTT.

The chain links TRBV6-1 to TRBJ1-5; possibly TRBD1 for D (5 bases). The V end lost 0 bases, the J end lost 9 bases, and 18 bases lay between the germline ends. CDR1 and CDR2 (germline): MNHNS, SASEGT. The CDR3 sequence is 16 residues long. The CDR3 nucleotides read TGTGCCAGCAGTGAAGCCTTGATAGGGGACGGGCGGCCCCAGCATTTT. Residues: CASSEALIGDGRPQHF.

This clonotype was counted between two and nine times. The J gene is TRBJ1-1, the V gene TRBV15; TRBD1 might be the D (6 bases). This CDR3 region has 15 residues. V lost 0 bases and J 6 bases, leaving 14 bases between the germline ends. Germline loops: CDR1 LNHNV, CDR2 YYDKDF (reference sequence). The CDR3 sequence is CATSREGESGAEAFF. The CDR3 nucleotides are TGTGCCACCAGCAGAGAGGGCGAGTCAGGGGCTGAAGCTTTCTTT. The full variable domain, with the rest looked up from reference TRBV15 and TRBJ1-1, is DAMVIQNPRYQVTQFGKPVTLSCSQTLNHNVMYWYQQKSSQAPKLLFHYYDKDFNNEADTPDNFQSRRPNTSFCFLDIRSPGLGDTAMYLCATSREGESGAEAFFGQGTRLTVV.